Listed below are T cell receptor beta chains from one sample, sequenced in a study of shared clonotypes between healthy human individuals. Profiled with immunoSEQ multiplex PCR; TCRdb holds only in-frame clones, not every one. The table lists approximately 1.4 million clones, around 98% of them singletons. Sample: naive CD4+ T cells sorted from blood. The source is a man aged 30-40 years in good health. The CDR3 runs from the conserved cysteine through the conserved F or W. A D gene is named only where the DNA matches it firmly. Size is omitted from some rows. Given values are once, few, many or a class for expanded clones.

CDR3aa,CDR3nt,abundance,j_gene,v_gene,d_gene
CASSPIGGGSYNEQFF,TGTGCCAGCTCACCGATTGGGGGAGGGTCCTACAATGAGCAGTTCTTC,.,TRBJ2-1,TRBV18,TRBD2
CASRWTDSNQPQHF,TGTGCCAGCAGATGGACAGATTCTAATCAGCCCCAGCATTTT,.,TRBJ1-5,TRBV28,.
CASSLGTGWASALYEQYF,TGTGCCAGCAGTTTAGGGACAGGGTGGGCATCAGCACTATACGAGCAGTACTTC,.,TRBJ2-7,TRBV28,TRBD1
CASSQTPDPGTEAFF,TGTGCCAGCAGCCAAACACCGGACCCTGGCACTGAAGCTTTCTTT,once,TRBJ1-1,TRBV5-4,.
CAWRHGLAGSNEQFF,TGTGCCTGGAGACATGGACTAGCGGGATCCAATGAGCAGTTCTTC,once,TRBJ2-1,TRBV30,TRBD2
CASSKEGDSGTEAFF,TGTGCCAGCAGCAAGGAGGGGGACAGTGGCACTGAAGCTTTCTTT,.,TRBJ1-1,TRBV7-2,TRBD1
CASSLPGDNTGELFF,TGTGCCAGTAGTCTGCCAGGAGATAACACCGGGGAGCTGTTTTTT,.,TRBJ2-2,TRBV19,.
CATSIRSNSEQFF,TGTGCCACCAGCATTAGATCAAATTCCGAGCAGTTCTTC,.,TRBJ2-1,TRBV15,.
CAGAKRLGQPQHF,TGTGCCGGAGCCAAGAGGTTGGGTCAGCCCCAGCATTTT,.,TRBJ1-5,TRBV6-6,.
CASSLDRGPSSGNTIYF,TGTGCCAGCAGCTTAGATCGGGGACCAAGCTCTGGAAACACCATATATTTT,.,TRBJ1-3,TRBV7-9,.
CASSLRQENTGELFF,TGTGCCAGCAGCTTAAGACAGGAAAACACCGGGGAGCTGTTTTTT,.,TRBJ2-2,TRBV7-3,.
CASSAGTSGRAVDTQYF,TGCGCCAGCAGCGCCGGGACTAGCGGGAGGGCCGTAGATACGCAGTATTTT,.,TRBJ2-3,TRBV5-1,TRBD2
CASTVGVQETQYF,TGTGCCAGCACTGTGGGCGTCCAAGAGACCCAGTACTTC,.,TRBJ2-5,TRBV5-4,.
CASSQGGKVNYGYTF,TGCGCCAGCAGCCAAGGGGGAAAGGTTAACTATGGCTACACCTTC,once,TRBJ1-2,TRBV4-1,.
CASSLRRRGTGELFF,TGTGCCAGCAGCTTGCGAAGGCGCGGTACCGGGGAGCTGTTTTTT,.,TRBJ2-2,TRBV7-2,.
CASSPEGHRIPYEQYF,TGCGCCAGCAGCCCGGAGGGGCATAGGATCCCCTACGAGCAGTACTTC,once,TRBJ2-7,TRBV5-1,.
CSGRGLMNTEAFF,TGCAGCGGCAGGGGGCTCATGAACACTGAAGCTTTCTTT,.,TRBJ1-1,TRBV29-1,TRBD1
CAWSKQGNTIYF,TGTGCCTGGAGTAAACAAGGAAACACCATATATTTT,.,TRBJ1-3,TRBV30,.
CASSEQGYDGYTF,TGTGCCAGCAGCGAACAAGGGTACGATGGCTACACCTTC,.,TRBJ1-2,TRBV2,.
CASSAGKNTEAFF,TGCGCCAGCAGTGCCGGGAAGAACACTGAAGCTTTCTTT,.,TRBJ1-1,TRBV10-2,.
CASSPRGSQETQYF,TGTGCCAGCAGCCCGCGGGGCAGCCAAGAGACCCAGTACTTC,.,TRBJ2-5,TRBV7-9,.
CASSPRQTNEQFF,TGTGCCAGCAGCCCTAGACAGACCAATGAGCAGTTCTTC,.,TRBJ2-1,TRBV7-6,.
CASSGTVSGQPQHF,TGTGCCAGCAGTGGAACAGTATCTGGTCAGCCCCAGCATTTT,once,TRBJ1-5,TRBV6-1,.